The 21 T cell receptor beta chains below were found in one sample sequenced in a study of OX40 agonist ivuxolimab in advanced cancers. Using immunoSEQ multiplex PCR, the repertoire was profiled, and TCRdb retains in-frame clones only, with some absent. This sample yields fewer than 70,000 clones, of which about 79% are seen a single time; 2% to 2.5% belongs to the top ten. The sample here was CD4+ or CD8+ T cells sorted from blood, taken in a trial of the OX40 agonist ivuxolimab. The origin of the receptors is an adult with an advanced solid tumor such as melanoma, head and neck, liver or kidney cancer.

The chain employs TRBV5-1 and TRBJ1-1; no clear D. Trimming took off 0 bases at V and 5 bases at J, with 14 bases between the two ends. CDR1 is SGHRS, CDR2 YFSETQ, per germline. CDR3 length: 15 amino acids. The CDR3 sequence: CASSLGTDQRTEAFF. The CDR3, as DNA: TGCGCCAGCAGCTTGGGAACAGATCAGAGGACTGAAGCTTTCTTT.

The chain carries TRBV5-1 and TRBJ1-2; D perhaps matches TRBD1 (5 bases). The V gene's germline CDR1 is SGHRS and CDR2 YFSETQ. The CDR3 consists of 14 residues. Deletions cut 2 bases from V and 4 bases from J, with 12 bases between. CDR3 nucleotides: TGCGCCAGCAGCTTACAGGAAAGCAGCTATGGCTACACCTTC. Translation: CASSLQESSYGYTF.

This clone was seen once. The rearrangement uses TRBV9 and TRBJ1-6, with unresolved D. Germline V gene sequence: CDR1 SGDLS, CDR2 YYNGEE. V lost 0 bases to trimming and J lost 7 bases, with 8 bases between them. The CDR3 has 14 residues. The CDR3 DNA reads TGTGCCAGCAGCGTAGATACAGCAAATTCACCCCTCCACTTT. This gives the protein CASSVDTANSPLHF.

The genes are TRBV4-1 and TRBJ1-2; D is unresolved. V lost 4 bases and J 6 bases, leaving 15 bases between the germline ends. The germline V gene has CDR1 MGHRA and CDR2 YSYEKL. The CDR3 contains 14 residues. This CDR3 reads CASSPPGRVDGYTF. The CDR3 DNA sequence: TGCGCCAGCAGCCCCCCCGGGAGGGTAGATGGCTACACCTTC.

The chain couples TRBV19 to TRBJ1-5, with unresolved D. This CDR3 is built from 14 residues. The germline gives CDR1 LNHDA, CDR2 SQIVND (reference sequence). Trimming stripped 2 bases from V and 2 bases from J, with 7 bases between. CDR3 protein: CASSIREGNQPQHF. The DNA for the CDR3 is TGTGCCAGTAGTATACGGGAAGGCAATCAGCCCCAGCATTTT.

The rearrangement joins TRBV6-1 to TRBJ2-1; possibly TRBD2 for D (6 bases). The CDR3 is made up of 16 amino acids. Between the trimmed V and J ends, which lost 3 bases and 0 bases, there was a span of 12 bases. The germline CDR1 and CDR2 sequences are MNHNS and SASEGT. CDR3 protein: CASSEAGTFSYNEQFF. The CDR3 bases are TGTGCCAGCAGTGAGGCCGGGACTTTCTCCTACAATGAGCAGTTCTTC.

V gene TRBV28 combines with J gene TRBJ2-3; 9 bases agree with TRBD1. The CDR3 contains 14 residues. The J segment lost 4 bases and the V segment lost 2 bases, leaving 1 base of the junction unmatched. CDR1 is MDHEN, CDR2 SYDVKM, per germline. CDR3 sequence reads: CASSLRQGADTQYF. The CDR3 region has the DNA TGTGCCAGCAGTTTAAGACAGGGGGCAGATACGCAGTATTTT.

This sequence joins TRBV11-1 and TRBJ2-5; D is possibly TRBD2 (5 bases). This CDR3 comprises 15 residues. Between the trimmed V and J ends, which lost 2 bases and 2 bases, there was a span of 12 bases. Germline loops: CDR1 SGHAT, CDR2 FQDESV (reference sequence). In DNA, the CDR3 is TGTGCCAGCAGCTTATCCGGGCGAGGGCAAGAGACCCAGTACTTC. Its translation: CASSLSGRGQETQYF.

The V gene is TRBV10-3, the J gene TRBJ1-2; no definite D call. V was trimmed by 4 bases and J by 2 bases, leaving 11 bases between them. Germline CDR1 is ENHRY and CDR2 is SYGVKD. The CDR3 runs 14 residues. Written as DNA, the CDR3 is TGTGCCATCAGTGGGACGTTGGCGAACTATGGCTACACCTTC. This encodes CAISGTLANYGYTF.

DNA of the CDR3: TGTGCCAGCAGTTGGAGTGGCAGGGGGCTCGGGTCTAGCGAGCAGTACTTC. The encoded protein is CASSWSGRGLGSSEQYF. The chain uses TRBV27 and TRBJ2-7, with 8 bases that match TRBD1. The CDR3 is 17 amino acids. Trimming cost V 4 bases and J 6 bases; bases outside gene matches: 17. The V gene's germline CDR1 is MNHEY and CDR2 SMNVEV (reference sequence).

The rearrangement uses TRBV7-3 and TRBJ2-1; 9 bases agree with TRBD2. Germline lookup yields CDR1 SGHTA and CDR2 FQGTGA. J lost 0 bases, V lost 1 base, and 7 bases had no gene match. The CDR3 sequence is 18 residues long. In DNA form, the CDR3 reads TGTGCCAGCAGCTTAAAAGCGGGGGGCCTCCGCTCCTACAATGAGCAGTTCTTC. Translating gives CASSLKAGGLRSYNEQFF.

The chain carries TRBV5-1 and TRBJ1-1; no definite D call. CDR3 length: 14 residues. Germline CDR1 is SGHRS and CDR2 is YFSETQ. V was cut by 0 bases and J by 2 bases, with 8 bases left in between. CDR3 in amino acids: CASSLGASNTEAFF. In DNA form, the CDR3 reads TGCGCCAGCAGCTTGGGGGCGAGTAACACTGAAGCTTTCTTT.

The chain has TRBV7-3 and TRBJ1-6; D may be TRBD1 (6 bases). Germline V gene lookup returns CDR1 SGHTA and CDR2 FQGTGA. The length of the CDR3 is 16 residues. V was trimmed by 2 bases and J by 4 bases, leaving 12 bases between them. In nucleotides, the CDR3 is TGTGCCAGCAGCTTAGGAGGACAGCCTTATAATTCACCCCTCCACTTT. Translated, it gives CASSLGGQPYNSPLHF.

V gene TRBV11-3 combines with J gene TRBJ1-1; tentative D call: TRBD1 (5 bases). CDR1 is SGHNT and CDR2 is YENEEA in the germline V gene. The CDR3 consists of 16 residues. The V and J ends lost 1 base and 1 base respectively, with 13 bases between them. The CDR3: CASSLGRGLGNTEAFF. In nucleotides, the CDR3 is TGTGCCAGCAGCTTAGGTAGGGGTTTGGGGAACACTGAAGCTTTCTTT.

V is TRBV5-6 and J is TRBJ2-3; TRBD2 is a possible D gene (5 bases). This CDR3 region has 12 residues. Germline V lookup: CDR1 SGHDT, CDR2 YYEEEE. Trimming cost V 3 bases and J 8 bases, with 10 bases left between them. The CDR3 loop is CASSSQRGTQYF. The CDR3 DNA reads TGTGCCAGCAGCTCTCAACGGGGTACGCAGTATTTT.

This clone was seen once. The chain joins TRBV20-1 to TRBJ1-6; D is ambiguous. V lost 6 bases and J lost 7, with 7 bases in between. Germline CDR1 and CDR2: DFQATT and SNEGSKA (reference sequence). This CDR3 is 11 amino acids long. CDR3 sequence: CSAGSNSPLHF. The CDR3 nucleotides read TGCAGTGCAGGGAGCAATTCACCCCTCCACTTT.

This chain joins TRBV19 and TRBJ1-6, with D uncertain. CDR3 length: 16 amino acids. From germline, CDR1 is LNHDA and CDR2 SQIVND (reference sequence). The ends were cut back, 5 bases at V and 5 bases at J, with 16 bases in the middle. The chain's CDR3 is CASSSRRQVNNSPLHF. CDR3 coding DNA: TGTGCCAGTAGTTCACGACGACAAGTAAATAATTCACCCCTCCACTTT.

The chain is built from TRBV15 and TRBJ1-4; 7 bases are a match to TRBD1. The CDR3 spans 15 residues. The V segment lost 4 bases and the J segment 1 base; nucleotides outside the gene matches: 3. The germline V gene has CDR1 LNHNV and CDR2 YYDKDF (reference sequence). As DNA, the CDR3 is TGTGCCACCAGCAACGGGGACAGAACTAATGAAAAACTGTTTTTT. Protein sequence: CATSNGDRTNEKLFF.

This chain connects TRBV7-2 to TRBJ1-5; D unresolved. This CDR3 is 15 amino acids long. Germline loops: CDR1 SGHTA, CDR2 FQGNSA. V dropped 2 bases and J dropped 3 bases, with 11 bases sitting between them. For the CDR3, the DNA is TGTGCCAGCAGCTTAAGTTTTGGAAACAATCAGCCCCAGCATTTT. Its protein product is CASSLSFGNNQPQHF.

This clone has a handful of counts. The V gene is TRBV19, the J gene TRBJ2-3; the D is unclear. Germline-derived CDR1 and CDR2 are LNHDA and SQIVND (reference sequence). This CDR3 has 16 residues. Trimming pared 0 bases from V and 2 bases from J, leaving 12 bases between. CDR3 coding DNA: TGTGCCAGTAGTATAGAATACCCGAGGTCCACAGATACGCAGTATTTT. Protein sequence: CASSIEYPRSTDTQYF.

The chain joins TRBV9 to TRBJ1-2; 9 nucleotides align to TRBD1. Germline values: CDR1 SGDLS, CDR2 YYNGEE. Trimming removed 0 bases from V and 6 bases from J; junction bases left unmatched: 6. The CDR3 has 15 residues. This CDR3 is CASSVEGQGSNGYTF. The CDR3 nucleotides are TGTGCCAGCAGCGTAGAGGGACAGGGTAGTAATGGCTACACCTTC. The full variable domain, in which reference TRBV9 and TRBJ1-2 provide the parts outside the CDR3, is DSGVTQTPKHLITATGQRVTLRCSPRSGDLSVYWYQQSLDQGLQFLIQYYNGEERAKGNILERFSAQQFPDLHSELNLSSLELGDSALYFCASSVEGQGSNGYTFGSGTRLTVV.